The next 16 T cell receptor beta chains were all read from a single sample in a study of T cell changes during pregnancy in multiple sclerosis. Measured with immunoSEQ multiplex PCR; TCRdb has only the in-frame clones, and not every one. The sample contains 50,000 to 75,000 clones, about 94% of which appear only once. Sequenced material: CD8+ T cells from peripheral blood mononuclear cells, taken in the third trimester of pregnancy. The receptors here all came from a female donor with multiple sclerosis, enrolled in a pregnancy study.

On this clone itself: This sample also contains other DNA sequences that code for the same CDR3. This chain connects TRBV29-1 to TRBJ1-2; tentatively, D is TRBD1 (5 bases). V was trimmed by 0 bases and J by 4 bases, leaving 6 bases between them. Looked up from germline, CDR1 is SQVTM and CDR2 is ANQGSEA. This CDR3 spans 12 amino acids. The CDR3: CSVEDRGYGYTF. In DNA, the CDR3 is TGCAGCGTTGAAGATAGGGGCTATGGCTACACCTTC.

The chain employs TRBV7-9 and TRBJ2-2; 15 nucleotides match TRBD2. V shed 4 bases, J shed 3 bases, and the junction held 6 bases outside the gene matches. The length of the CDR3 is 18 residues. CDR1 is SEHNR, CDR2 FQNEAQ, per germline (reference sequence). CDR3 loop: CASSSGLAGGSDTGELFF. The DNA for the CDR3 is TGTGCCAGCAGCTCGGGACTAGCGGGAGGAAGTGACACCGGGGAGCTGTTTTTT.

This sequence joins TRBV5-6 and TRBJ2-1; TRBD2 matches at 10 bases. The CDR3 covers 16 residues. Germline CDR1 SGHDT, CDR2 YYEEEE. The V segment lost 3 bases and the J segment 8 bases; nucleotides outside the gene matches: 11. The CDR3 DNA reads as TGTGCCAGCAGCTCCCCGACTAGCGGGCGAATCGATGAGCAGTTCTTC. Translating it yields CASSSPTSGRIDEQFF.

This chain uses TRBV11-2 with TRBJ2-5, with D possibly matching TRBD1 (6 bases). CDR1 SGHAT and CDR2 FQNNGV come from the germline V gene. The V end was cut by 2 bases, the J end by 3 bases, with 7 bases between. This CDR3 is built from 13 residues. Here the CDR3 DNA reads TGTGCCAGCAGCTTACCAGGGGAAGAGACCCAGTACTTC. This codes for CASSLPGEETQYF.

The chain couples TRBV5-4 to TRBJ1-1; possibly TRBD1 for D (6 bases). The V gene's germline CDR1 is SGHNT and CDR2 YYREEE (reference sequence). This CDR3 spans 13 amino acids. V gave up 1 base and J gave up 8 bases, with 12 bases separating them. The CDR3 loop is CASSLRGSAEAFF. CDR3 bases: TGTGCCAGCAGCTTGAGGGGGAGCGCGGAAGCTTTCTTT.

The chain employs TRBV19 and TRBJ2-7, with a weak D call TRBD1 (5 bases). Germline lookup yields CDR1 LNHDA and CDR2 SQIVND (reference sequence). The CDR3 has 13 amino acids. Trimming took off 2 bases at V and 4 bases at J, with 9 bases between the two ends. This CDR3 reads CASSITGGYEQYF. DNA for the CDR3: TGTGCCAGTAGTATAACAGGTGGTTACGAGCAGTACTTC.

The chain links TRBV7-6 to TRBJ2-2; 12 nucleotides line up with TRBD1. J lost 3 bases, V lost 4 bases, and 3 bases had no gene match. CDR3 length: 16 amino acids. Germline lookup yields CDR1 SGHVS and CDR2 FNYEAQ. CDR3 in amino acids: CASSSGTGGDTGELFF. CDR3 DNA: TGTGCCAGCAGCTCCGGGACAGGGGGCGACACCGGGGAGCTGTTTTTT.

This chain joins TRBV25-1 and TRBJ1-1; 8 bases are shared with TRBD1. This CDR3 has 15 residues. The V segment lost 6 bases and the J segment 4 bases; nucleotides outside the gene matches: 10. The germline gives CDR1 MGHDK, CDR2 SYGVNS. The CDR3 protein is CASSEHRGWVTEAFF. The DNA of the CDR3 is TGTGCCAGCAGCGAACACAGGGGGTGGGTCACTGAAGCTTTCTTT.

The CDR3 sequence is CASSARLAGGIDTQYF. CDR3 sequence (DNA): TGTGCCAGCAGCGCCCGACTAGCGGGAGGAATAGATACGCAGTATTTT. V and J are TRBV7-9 and TRBJ2-3; 13 bases match TRBD2. The CDR3 totals 16 residues. Germline-derived CDR1 and CDR2 are SEHNR and FQNEAQ (reference sequence). After removal of 5 bases from V and 5 bases from J, the junction contained 7 bases not matched to a gene.

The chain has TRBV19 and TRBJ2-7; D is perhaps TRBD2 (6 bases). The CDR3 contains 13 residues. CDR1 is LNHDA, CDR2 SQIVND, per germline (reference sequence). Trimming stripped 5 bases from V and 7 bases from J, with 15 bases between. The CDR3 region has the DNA TGTGCCAGTAGTTCCGGACGGGGGTGGGAGCAGTACTTC. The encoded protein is CASSSGRGWEQYF.

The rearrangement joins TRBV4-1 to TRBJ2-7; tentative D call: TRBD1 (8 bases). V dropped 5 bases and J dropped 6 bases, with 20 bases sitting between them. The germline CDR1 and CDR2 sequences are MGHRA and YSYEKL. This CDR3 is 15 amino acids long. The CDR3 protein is CASSSTQGGTGEQYF. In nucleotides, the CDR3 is TGCGCCAGCAGCTCCACACAGGGGGGGACCGGCGAGCAGTACTTC.

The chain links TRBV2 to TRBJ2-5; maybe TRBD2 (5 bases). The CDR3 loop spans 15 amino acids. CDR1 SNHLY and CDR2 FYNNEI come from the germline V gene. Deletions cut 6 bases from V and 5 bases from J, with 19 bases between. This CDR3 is CASSFGPGVGETQYF. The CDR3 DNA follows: TGTGCCAGCAGCTTCGGACCCGGGGTTGGGGAGACCCAGTACTTC. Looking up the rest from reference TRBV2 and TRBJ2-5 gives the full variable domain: EPEVTQTPSHQVTQMGQEVILRCVPISNHLYFYWYRQILGQKVEFLVSFYNNEISEKSEIFDDQFSVERPDGSNFTLKIRSTKLEDSAMYFCASSFGPGVGETQYFGPGTRLLVL.

The chain's CDR3 is CASSPTLAGEGNEQYF. CDR3 in DNA: TGTGCCAGCAGCCCTACCCTAGCGGGAGAAGGAAACGAGCAGTACTTC. This chain links TRBV7-9 with TRBJ2-7; TRBD2 matches at 10 bases. CDR3 size: 16 residues. Germline CDR1 is SEHNR and CDR2 is FQNEAQ (reference sequence). Germline trimming cut 5 bases from V and 5 bases from J; bases unmatched to any gene: 12.

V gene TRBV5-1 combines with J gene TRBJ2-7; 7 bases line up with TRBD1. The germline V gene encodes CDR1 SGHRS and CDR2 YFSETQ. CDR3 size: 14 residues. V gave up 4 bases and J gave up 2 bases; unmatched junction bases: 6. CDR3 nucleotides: TGCGCCAGCAGCCTTAGGACAGGACCCTACGAGCAGTACTTC. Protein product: CASSLRTGPYEQYF.

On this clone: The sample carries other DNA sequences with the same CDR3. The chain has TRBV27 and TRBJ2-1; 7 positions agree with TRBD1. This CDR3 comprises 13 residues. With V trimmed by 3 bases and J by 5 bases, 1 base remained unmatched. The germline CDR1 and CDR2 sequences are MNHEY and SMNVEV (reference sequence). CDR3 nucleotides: TGTGCCAGCAGTTTGGGACAGAACAATGAGCAGTTCTTC. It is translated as CASSLGQNNEQFF.

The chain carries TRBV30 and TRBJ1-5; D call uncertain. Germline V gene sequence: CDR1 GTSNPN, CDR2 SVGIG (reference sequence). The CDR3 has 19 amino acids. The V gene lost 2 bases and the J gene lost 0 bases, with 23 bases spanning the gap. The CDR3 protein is CAWSQGLGGPEYSNQPQHF. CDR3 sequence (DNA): TGTGCCTGGAGTCAAGGGTTGGGAGGGCCCGAGTATAGCAATCAGCCCCAGCATTTT.